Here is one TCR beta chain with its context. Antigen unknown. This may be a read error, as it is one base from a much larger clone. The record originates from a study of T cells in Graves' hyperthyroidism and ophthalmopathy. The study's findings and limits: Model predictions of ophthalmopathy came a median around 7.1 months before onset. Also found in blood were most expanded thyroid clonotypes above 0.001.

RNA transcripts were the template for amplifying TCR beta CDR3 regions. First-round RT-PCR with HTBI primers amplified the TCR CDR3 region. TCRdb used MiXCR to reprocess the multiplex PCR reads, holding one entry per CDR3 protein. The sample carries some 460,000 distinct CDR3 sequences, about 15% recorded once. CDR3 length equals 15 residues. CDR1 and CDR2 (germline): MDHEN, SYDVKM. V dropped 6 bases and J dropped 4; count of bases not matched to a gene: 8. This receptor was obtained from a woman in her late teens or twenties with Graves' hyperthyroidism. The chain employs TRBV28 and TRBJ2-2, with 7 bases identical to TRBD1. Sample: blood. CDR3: CASSSGTASTGELFF. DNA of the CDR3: TGTGCCAGCAGCTCCGGGACAGCGAGCACCGGGGAGCTGTTTTTT.